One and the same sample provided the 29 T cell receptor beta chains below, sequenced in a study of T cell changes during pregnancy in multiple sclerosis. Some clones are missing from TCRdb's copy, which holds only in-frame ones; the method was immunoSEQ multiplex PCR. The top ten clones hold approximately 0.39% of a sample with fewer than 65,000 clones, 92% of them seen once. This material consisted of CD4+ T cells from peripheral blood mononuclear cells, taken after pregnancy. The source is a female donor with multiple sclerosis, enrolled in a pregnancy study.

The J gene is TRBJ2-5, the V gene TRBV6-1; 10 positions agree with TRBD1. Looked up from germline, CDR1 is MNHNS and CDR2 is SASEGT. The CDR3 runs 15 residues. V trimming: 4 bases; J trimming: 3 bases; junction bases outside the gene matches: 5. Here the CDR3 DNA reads TGTGCCAGCAGTGGGGCCGGGACAGGGGAAGAGACCCAGTACTTC. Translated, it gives CASSGAGTGEETQYF.

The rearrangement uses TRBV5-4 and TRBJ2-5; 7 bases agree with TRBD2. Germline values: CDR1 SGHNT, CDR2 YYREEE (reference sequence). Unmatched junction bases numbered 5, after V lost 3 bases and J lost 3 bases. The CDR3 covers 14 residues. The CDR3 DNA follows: TGTGCCAGCAGCTCGGGGGGTCCCAAAGAGACCCAGTACTTC. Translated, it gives CASSSGGPKETQYF.

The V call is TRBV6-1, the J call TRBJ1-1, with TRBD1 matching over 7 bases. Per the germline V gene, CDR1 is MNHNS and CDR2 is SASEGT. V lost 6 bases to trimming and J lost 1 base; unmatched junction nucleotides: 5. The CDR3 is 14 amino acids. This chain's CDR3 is CASSPRTGNTEAFF. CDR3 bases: TGTGCCAGCAGCCCGCGGACAGGGAACACTGAAGCTTTCTTT.

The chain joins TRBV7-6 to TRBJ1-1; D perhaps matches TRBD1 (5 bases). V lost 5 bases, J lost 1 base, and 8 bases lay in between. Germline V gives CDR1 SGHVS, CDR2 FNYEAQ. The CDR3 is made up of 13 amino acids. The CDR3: CASSLQGNTEAFF. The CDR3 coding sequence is TGTGCCAGCAGCCTTCAGGGGAACACTGAAGCTTTCTTT.

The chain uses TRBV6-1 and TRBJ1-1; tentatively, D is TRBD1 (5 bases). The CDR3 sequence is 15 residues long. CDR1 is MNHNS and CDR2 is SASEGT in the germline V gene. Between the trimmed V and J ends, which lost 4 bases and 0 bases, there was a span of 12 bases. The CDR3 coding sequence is TGTGCCAGCAGTGGACAGATCCTCATGAACACTGAAGCTTTCTTT. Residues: CASSGQILMNTEAFF.

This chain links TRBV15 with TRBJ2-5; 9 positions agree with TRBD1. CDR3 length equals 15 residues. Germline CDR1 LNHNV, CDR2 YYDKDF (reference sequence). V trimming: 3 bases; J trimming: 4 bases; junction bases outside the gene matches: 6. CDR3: CATSRGTGLRETQYF. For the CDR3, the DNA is TGTGCCACCAGCAGGGGGACAGGGCTTCGAGAGACCCAGTACTTC.

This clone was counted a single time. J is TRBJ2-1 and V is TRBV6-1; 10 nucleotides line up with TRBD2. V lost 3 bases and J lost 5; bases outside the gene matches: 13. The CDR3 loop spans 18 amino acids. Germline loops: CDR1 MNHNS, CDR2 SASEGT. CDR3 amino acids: CASSDGQGSSGRHNEQFF. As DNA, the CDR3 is TGTGCCAGCAGTGATGGACAGGGTAGTAGCGGGAGGCACAATGAGCAGTTCTTC.

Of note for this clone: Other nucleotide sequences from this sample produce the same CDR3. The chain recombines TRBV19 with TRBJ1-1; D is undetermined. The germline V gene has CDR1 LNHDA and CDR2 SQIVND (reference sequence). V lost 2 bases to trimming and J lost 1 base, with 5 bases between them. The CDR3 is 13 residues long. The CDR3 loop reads CASSIKRNTEAFF. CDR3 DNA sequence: TGTGCCAGTAGTATAAAGAGGAACACTGAAGCTTTCTTT.

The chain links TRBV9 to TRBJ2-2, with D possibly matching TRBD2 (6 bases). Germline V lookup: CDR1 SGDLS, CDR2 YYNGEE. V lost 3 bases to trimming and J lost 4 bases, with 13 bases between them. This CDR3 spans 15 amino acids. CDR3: CASSATTSFTGELFF. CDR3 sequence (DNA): TGTGCCAGCAGCGCAACCACTAGCTTCACCGGGGAGCTGTTTTTT.

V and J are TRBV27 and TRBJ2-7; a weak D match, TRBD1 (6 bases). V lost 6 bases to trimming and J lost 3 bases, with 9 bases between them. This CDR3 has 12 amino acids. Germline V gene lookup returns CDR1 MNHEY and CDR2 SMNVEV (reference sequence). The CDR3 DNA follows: TGTGCCAGCAGGACAGGCCGCTACGAGCAGTACTTC. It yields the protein CASRTGRYEQYF.

The CDR3 spells CASSGDINYGYTF. The CDR3 nucleotides are TGTGCCAGCAGCGGGGACATTAACTATGGCTACACCTTC. This rearrangement joins TRBV7-8 to TRBJ1-2, with D maybe TRBD1 (6 bases). The CDR3 extends over 13 amino acids. Germline CDR1 reads SGHVS; CDR2 reads FQNEAQ. The germline V and J ends were trimmed by 5 bases and 1 base, with 8 bases remaining between them.

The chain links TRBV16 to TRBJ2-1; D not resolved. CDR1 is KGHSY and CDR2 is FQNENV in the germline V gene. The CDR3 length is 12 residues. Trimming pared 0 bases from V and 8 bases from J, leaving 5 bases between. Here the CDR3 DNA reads TGTGCCAGCAGCCAATCGGCATATGAGCAGTTCTTC. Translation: CASSQSAYEQFF. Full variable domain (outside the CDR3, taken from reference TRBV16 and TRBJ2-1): GEEVAQTPKHLVRGEGQKAKLYCAPIKGHSYVFWYQQVLKNEFKFLISFQNENVFDETGMPKERFSAKCLPNSPCSLEIQATKLEDSAVYFCASSQSAYEQFFGPGTRLTVL.

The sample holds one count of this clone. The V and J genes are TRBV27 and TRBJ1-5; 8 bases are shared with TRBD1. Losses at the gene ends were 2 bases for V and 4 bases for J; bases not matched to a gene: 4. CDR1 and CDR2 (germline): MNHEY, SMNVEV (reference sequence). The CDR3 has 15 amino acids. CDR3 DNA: TGTGCCAGCAGTTTAGGGACAGGCTCAAATCAGCCCCAGCATTTT. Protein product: CASSLGTGSNQPQHF.

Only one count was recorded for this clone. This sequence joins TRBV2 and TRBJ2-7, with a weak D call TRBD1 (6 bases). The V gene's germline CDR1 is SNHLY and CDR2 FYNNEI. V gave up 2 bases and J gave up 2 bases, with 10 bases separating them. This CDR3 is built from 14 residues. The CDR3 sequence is CASSESGEPYEQYF. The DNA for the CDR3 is TGTGCCAGCAGTGAATCAGGGGAGCCCTACGAGCAGTACTTC.

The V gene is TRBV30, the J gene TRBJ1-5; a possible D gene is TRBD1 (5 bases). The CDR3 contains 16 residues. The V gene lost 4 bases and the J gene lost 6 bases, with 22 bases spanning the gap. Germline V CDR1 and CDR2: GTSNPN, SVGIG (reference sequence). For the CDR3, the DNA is TGTGCCTGGAATCTCGGGGGAGTTGGAATGGTTCAGCCCCAGCATTTT. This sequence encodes CAWNLGGVGMVQPQHF.

The CDR3 DNA reads TGTGCCAGCAGCACAGGGGGCTTTAACACTGAAGCTTTCTTT. This sequence encodes CASSTGGFNTEAFF. The V gene is TRBV11-3, the J gene TRBJ1-1, with 9 positions matching TRBD1. V was pared by 5 bases and J by 2 bases, with 3 bases of the junction left unmatched. CDR1 is SGHNT, CDR2 YENEEA, per germline. There are 14 residues in the CDR3.

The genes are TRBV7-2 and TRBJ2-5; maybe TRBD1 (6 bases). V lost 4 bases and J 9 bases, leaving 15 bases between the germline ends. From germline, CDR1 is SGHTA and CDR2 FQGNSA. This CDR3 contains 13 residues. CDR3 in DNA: TGTGCCAGCAGCTGGGGACAAGAGGCGGCCCAGTACTTC. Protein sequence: CASSWGQEAAQYF.

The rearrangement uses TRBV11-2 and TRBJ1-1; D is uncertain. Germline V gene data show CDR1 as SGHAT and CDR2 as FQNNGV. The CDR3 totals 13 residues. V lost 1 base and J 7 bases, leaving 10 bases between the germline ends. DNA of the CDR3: TGTGCCAGCAGCTTAGGGGCGAATAATGAAGCTTTCTTT. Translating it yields CASSLGANNEAFF.

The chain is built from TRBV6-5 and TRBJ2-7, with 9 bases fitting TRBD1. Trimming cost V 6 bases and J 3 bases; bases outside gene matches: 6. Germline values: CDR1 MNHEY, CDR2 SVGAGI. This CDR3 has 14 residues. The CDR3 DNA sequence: TGTGCCAGCAGGCGGGGACAGGGAAACTACGAGCAGTACTTC. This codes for CASRRGQGNYEQYF.

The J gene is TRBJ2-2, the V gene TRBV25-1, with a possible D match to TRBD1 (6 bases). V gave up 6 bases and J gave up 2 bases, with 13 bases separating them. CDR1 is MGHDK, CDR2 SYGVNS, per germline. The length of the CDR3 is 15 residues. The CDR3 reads CASRNRDQNTGELFF. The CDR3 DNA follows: TGTGCCAGCAGAAACAGGGACCAAAACACCGGGGAGCTGTTTTTT.

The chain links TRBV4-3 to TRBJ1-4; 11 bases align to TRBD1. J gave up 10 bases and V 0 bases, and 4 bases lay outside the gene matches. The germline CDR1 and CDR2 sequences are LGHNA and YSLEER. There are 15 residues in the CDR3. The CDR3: CASSQEGTGGSKLFF. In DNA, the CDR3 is TGCGCCAGCAGCCAAGAGGGGACAGGGGGATCAAAACTGTTTTTT.

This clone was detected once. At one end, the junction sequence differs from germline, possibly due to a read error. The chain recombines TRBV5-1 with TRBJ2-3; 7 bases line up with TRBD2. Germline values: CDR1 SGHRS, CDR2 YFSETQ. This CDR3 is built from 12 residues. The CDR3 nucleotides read TGCGCCAGCAGCCCCGAGCGGGGCTCCGCTTCGTTT. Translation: CASSPERGSASF.

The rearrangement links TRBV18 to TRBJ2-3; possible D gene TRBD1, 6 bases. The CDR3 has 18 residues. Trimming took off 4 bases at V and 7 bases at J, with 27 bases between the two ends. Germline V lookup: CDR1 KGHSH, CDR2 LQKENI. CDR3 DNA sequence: TGTGCCAGCTCACTCATGGGCATACAGGGAAAGGAGGCCTATACGCAGTATTTT. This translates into CASSLMGIQGKEAYTQYF.

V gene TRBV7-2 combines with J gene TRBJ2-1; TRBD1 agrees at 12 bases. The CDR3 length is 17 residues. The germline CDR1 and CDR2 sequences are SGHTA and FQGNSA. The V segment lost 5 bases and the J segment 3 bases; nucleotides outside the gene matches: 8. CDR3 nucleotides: TGTGCCAGCAGCGGATCCGGGACAGGGGGCTTCTACAATGAGCAGTTCTTC. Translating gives CASSGSGTGGFYNEQFF.

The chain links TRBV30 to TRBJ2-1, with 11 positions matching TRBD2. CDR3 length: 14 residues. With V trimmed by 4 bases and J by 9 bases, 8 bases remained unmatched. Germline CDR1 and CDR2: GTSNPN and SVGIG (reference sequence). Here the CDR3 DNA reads TGTGCCTGGAATCCTGGACTAGCGGGTGGTGAGCAGTTCTTC. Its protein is CAWNPGLAGGEQFF.

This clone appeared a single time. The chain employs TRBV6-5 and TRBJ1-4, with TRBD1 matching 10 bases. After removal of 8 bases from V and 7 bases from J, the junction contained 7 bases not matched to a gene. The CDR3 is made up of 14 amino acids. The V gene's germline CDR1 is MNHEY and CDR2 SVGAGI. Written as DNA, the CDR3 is TGTGCCAGCCGGCCGGGACAGGGGTTTGAAAAACTGTTTTTT. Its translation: CASRPGQGFEKLFF.

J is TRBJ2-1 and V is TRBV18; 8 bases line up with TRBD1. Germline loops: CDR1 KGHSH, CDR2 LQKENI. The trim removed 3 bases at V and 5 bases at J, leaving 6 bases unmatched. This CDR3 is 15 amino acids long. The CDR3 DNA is TGTGCCAGCTCACCCGGGACAGGAAACAACAATGAGCAGTTCTTC. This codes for CASSPGTGNNNEQFF.

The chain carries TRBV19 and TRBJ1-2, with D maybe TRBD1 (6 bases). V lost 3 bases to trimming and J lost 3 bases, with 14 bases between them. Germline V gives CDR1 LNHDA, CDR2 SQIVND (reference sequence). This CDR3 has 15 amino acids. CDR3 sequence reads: CASSIGRPGDYGYTF. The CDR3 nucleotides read TGTGCCAGTAGTATCGGGCGGCCAGGGGACTATGGCTACACCTTC.

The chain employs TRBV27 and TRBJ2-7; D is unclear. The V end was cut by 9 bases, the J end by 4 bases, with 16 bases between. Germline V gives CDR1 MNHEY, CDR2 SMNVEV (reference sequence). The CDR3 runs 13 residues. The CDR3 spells CARPSGRRYEQYF. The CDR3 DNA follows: TGTGCCAGACCTAGTGGTAGGCGGTACGAGCAGTACTTC.